Listed below are T cell receptor beta chains from one sample, sequenced in a study of T cell responses to AZD1222 COVID-19 vaccine. Repertoires were generated with immunoSEQ multiplex PCR, while TCRdb's copy carries only in-frame clones and drops some. The sample lists approximately 140,000 clones, approximately 90% occurring once. Material: peripheral blood, obtained on day 0 of AZD1222 vaccination. The receptors come from an adult in good health. CDR3s include the opening cysteine and the closing phenylalanine or tryptophan. D genes are given only for firm matches. Not all rows give a size; the values are once, few, many and, for expanded clones, a class.

J gene	clone size	D gene	V gene	CDR3 DNA	CDR3 protein
TRBJ1-6	-	-	TRBV19	TGTGCCAGCCGGGAAGTCGGTGGGACCCTCCACTTT	CASREVGGTLHF
TRBJ2-7	-	-	TRBV27	TGTGCCAGCAGGGGGACATTGAGCTCCTACGAGCAGTACTTC	CASRGTLSSYEQYF
TRBJ1-2	-	-	TRBV6-5	TGTGCCAGCTTTCGAGGGTTTCATGTTTTACTCTACACCTTC	CASFRGFHVLLYTF
TRBJ2-1	-	TRBD2	TRBV7-8	TGTGCCAGCAGCTCTGCTGGGGCGGGAGGTATCAATGAGCAGTTCTTC	CASSSAGAGGINEQFF
TRBJ2-1	-	-	TRBV28	TGTGCCTGCCTCAGGATGGCTGGTGAGCAGTTCTTC	CACLRMAGEQFF
TRBJ2-5	-	-	TRBV5-1	TGCGCCAGCAGCATGGTGGGGGCCTGGCAAGAGACCCAGTACTTC	CASSMVGAWQETQYF
TRBJ2-1	-	-	TRBV19	TGTGCCAGTAGTAGTATTAGCGGCAATGAGCAGTTCTTC	CASSSISGNEQFF
TRBJ1-4	-	-	TRBV30	TGTGCCTGGCAAAGGGCTCTTGGTGAAAAACTGTTTTTT	CAWQRALGEKLFF
TRBJ2-3	-	TRBD2	TRBV29-1	TGCAGCGTGCCGAGCGGTTATACTAGCGGGGGAGGTGGGATGTGGACAGATACGCAGTATTTT	CSVPSGYTSGGGGMWTDTQYF
TRBJ2-7	-	TRBD2	TRBV6-6	TGTGCCAGCAGTTACTTCGGGGGGAAGGGCGAGCAGTACTTC	CASSYFGGKGEQYF
TRBJ2-7	-	-	TRBV21-1	TGTGCCAGCAGCAAAGGAGGGGTTTGCGGGGGGCCCTACGAGCAGTACTTC	CASSKGGVCGGPYEQYF
TRBJ1-4	-	TRBD1	TRBV7-9	TGTGCCAGCAGCCGTACAGGGGGAACTAATGAAAAACTGTTTTTT	CASSRTGGTNEKLFF
TRBJ1-2	-	TRBD1	TRBV5-1	TGCGCCAGCAGACCGACAGGGCCCCCCCTCTCTAACTATGGCTACACCTTC	CASRPTGPPLSNYGYTF
TRBJ2-3	-	-	TRBV29-1	TGCAGCGTCCTGGAAGGCGTTTTAAGCACAGATACGCAGTATTTT	CSVLEGVLSTDTQYF
TRBJ2-2	-	TRBD1	TRBV7-3	TGTGCCAGCAAGACAGGGGGTCGCACCGGGGAGCTGTTTTTT	CASKTGGRTGELFF
TRBJ2-2	-	-	TRBV6-5	TGTGCCAGCAGTTATAACATCGACACCGGGGAGCTGTTTTTT	CASSYNIDTGELFF
TRBJ2-7	once	TRBD2	TRBV6-6	TGTGCCAGCAGTTACAGCGCTGGCGGGAGCTCCTACGAGCAGTACTTC	CASSYSAGGSSYEQYF
TRBJ1-1	-	-	TRBV6-5	TGTGCCAGCGAAAGACCGACAGTGGGGACTGAAGCTTTCTTT	CASERPTVGTEAFF
TRBJ2-7	-	TRBD2	TRBV30	TGTGCCTGGAGTTCAGGACTAGGGGACTACGAGCAGTACTTC	CAWSSGLGDYEQYF
TRBJ1-4	-	-	TRBV13	TGTGCCAGCAGCTACTCTAGCGACGGAGAAAAACTGTTTTTT	CASSYSSDGEKLFF
TRBJ2-5	-	-	TRBV6-5	TGTGCCTCCCGGGGGACCTTACAAGAGACCCAGTACTTC	CASRGTLQETQYF
TRBJ2-7	-	TRBD1	TRBV19	TGTGCCAGTAGTATAGGCCCCTCCAGGACAGGTCCCTACGAGCAGTACTTC	CASSIGPSRTGPYEQYF
TRBJ1-2	-	-	TRBV6-5	TGTGCCAGCAGTTACGGGGCAGACGGTGGCTACACCTTC	CASSYGADGGYTF
TRBJ2-5	-	-	TRBV12-3/TRBV12-4	TGTGCCAGCAGTGGCCCGACCCAGTACTTC	CASSGPTQYF
TRBJ2-3	-	TRBD2	TRBV7-2	TGTGCCAGCAGCGGGCGGACTAGTTCCGATACGCAGTATTTT	CASSGRTSSDTQYF
TRBJ1-2	-	TRBD1	TRBV30	TGTGCCTGGAGCACCTACCCGGGACAGATAAAACCGCCTAACTATGGCTACACCTTC	CAWSTYPGQIKPPNYGYTF
TRBJ2-3	-	-	TRBV7-3	TGTGCCAGCAGCCCAACGGGAGTTGTAACAGATACGCAGTATTTT	CASSPTGVVTDTQYF
TRBJ2-7	many	-	TRBV30	TGTGCCTGGAGCCTCCCCCCCCGGGCCTTTATCTCCTACGAGCAGTACTTC	CAWSLPPRAFISYEQYF
TRBJ1-1	once	-	TRBV5-5	TGTGCCAGCAGCCGCACGCGAGGGCGCAACCAGGGCACTGAAGCTTTCTTT	CASSRTRGRNQGTEAFF
TRBJ2-3	once	-	TRBV27	TGTGCCAGCACCTCGCCCCCAGATACGCAGTATTTT	CASTSPPDTQYF
TRBJ2-7	-	-	TRBV28	TGTGCCAGCACTTCGTTGCAGGGGGGCTACGAGCAGTACTTC	CASTSLQGGYEQYF
TRBJ1-2	-	-	TRBV27	TGTGCCAGCAGCCCCGATGCTCTTAACTATGGCTACACCTTC	CASSPDALNYGYTF
TRBJ1-1	few	-	TRBV21-1	TGTGCCAGCAGCAAAAAGGGGTCAGGAAAAGCTTTCTTT	CASSKKGSGKAFF
TRBJ2-1	-	TRBD1	TRBV19	TGTGCCAGTAGTCCAGGACAGGCAAAAAGCTCCTACAATGAGCAGTTCTTC	CASSPGQAKSSYNEQFF
TRBJ1-6	-	TRBD1	TRBV5-1	TGCGCCAGCCAACAGGGGCTTGGTTCACCCCTCCACTTT	CASQQGLGSPLHF
TRBJ2-7	-	TRBD1	TRBV13	TGTGCCAGCAGCTCAAGGATGCGGACAGGGGCCTACGAGCAGTACTTC	CASSSRMRTGAYEQYF
TRBJ1-5	-	TRBD1	TRBV5-1	TGCGCCAGCAGCCCGGGGACAGGGGAATCGAGTCAGCCCCAGCATTTT	CASSPGTGESSQPQHF
TRBJ2-7	-	-	TRBV19	TGTGCCAGTAGTAGGAACTACGAGCAGTACTTC	CASSRNYEQYF
TRBJ1-6	-	-	TRBV5-1	TGCGCCAGCAGCCCCGCTGGGGTAAATTCACCCCTCCACTTT	CASSPAGVNSPLHF
TRBJ1-1	-	-	TRBV7-9	TGTGCCAGCAGCTCCCCTCGCTATACAGCGTACACTGAAGCTTTCTTT	CASSSPRYTAYTEAFF
TRBJ1-2	-	-	TRBV6-5	TGTGCCAGCAGTTTATGGGGTGGGGATGGCTACACCTTC	CASSLWGGDGYTF
TRBJ1-2	-	-	TRBV7-9	TGTGCCAGCAGCTTAGTGCAGGGAGCGGGCTATGGCTACACCTTC	CASSLVQGAGYGYTF
TRBJ2-1	-	-	TRBV2	TGTGCCAGCAGCGGGGATGCCAATGAGCAGTTCTTC	CASSGDANEQFF
TRBJ2-5	-	TRBD2	TRBV7-6	TGTGCCAGCAGCTTAGGGGCTAGCGGGATCCAAGAGACCCAGTACTTC	CASSLGASGIQETQYF
TRBJ1-5	-	TRBD1	TRBV9	TGTGCCAGCAGCGTAGGGGACAGGGACAATCAGCCCCAGCATTTT	CASSVGDRDNQPQHF
TRBJ2-7	few	-	TRBV4-3	TGCGCCAGCAGCCAAGATAGGGTTAGTTACTACGAGCAGTACTTC	CASSQDRVSYYEQYF
TRBJ1-5	-	TRBD1	TRBV18	TGTGCCAGCTCCCCAATCGGGTTACAGGGGAATCAGCCCCAGCATTTT	CASSPIGLQGNQPQHF
TRBJ2-3	few	TRBD2	TRBV30	TGTGCCTGGAGTTACACCCCAACTAGCGGGGGCACAGATACGCAGTATTTT	CAWSYTPTSGGTDTQYF